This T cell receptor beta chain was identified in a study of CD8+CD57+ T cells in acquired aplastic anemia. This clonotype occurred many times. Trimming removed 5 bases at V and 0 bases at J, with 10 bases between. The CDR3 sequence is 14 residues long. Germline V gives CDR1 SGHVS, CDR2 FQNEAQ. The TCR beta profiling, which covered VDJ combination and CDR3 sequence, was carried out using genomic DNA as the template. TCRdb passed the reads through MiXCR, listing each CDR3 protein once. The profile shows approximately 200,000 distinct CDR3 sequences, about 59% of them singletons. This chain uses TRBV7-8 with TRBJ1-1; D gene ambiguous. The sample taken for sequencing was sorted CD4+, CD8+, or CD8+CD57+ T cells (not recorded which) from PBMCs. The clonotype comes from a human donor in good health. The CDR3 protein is CASSPSGMNTEAFF. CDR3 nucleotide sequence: TGTGCCAGCAGCCCATCCGGGATGAACACTGAAGCTTTCTTT. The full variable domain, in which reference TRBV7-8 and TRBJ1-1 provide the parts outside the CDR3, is GAGVSQSPRYKVAKRGQDVALRCDPISGHVSLFWYQQALGQGPEFLTYFQNEAQLDKSGLPSDRFFAERPEGSVSTLKIQRTQQEDSAVYLCASSPSGMNTEAFFGQGTRLTVV.